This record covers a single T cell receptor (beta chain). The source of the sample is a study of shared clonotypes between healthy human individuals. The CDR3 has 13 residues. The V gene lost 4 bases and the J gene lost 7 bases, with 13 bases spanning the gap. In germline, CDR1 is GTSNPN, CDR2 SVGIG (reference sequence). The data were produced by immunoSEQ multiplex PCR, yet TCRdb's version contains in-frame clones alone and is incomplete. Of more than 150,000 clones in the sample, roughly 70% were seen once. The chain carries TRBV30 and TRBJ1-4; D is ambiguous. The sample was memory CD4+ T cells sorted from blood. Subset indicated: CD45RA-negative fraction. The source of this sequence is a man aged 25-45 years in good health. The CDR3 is CAWKLGIGEKLFF. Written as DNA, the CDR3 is TGTGCCTGGAAACTGGGGATTGGTGAAAAACTGTTTTTT.